This T cell receptor (beta chain) derives from a study of cytomegalovirus exposure and HLA in healthy donors. Study outcomes and limitations: According to the study, some 160 TCR beta chains were cytomegalovirus-associated.

This CDR3 has 13 amino acids. Trimming at V came to 3 bases and at J to 6 bases, leaving 4 bases not matched to a gene. The germline CDR1 and CDR2 sequences are SQVTM and ANQGSEA. With respect to this clone: Its antigen remains unknown.

TCRdb's copy holds only in-frame clones and misses some; the assay was immunoSEQ multiplex PCR. The sample has 200,000 to 300,000 clones; around nine tenths are singletons. This sequence joins TRBV29-1 and TRBJ2-7; 11 bases map to TRBD2. The origin of this receptor is a man younger than 30 in good health and CMV-seronegative. Sequencing was done on a sample of PBMCs. The CDR3 loop reads CSVEGTSGLEQYF. The CDR3 coding sequence is TGCAGCGTTGAGGGGACTAGCGGCCTCGAGCAGTACTTC.